Below are 20 T cell receptor beta chains sequenced from a single sample in a study of shared clonotypes between healthy human individuals. Using immunoSEQ multiplex PCR, the repertoire was profiled, and TCRdb retains in-frame clones only, with some absent. Among roughly 550,000 clones listed, over 95% were seen once. CD45RO-negative, CCR7-selected cells formed the naive CD8 fraction, which excluded terminally differentiated effector memory CD45RA+ cells. Source material: naive CD8+ T cells sorted from blood. The receptor source for this set is a woman aged 30 to 39 in good health.

This rearrangement joins TRBV27 to TRBJ2-1; D tentatively fits TRBD1 or TRBD2 (6 bases each). V lost 10 bases and J lost 6, with 13 bases in between. The CDR3 sequence is 12 residues long. Germline assignment: CDR1 MNHEY and CDR2 SMNVEV (reference sequence). The chain's CDR3 is CATEGGVNEQFF. As DNA, the CDR3 is TGTGCCACCGAGGGGGGCGTCAATGAGCAGTTCTTC.

The rearrangement links TRBV27 to TRBJ1-4, with TRBD1 identical over 10 bases. Germline V gene lookup returns CDR1 MNHEY and CDR2 SMNVEV (reference sequence). V shed 2 bases and J 9 bases; nucleotides not matched to a gene: 6. The CDR3 runs to 15 residues. The CDR3 nucleotides read TGTGCCAGCAGTTTAGTTGGGACAGGGGAGAAAAAACTGTTTTTT. This gives the protein CASSLVGTGEKKLFF.

The rearrangement links TRBV28 to TRBJ2-1; maybe TRBD2 (5 bases). The CDR3 has 10 amino acids. V lost 6 bases, J lost 15 bases, and 12 bases lay in between. Per germline, CDR1 MDHEN and CDR2 SYDVKM. CDR3 coding DNA: TGTGCCAGCAGGTTGGGGAGTTGGTTCTTC. It specifies CASRLGSWFF. The complete variable domain, with remaining parts taken from reference TRBV28 and TRBJ2-1, reads DVKVTQSSRYLVKRTGEKVFLECVQDMDHENMFWYRQDPGLGLRLIYFSYDVKMKEKGDIPEGYSVSREKKERFSLILESASTNQTSMYLCASRLGSWFFGPGTRLTVL.

The chain recombines TRBV7-9 with TRBJ1-3; 11 positions agree with TRBD1. The CDR3 consists of 17 residues. Trimming took 0 bases from V and 2 from J; bases not matched to a gene: 3. Germline-derived CDR1 and CDR2 are SEHNR and FQNEAQ (reference sequence). The CDR3 loop is CASSLARGQGAGNTIYF. The CDR3 DNA reads as TGTGCCAGCAGCTTAGCGAGGGGACAGGGGGCTGGAAACACCATATATTTT. The whole variable domain, filled in from reference TRBV7-9 and TRBJ1-3, reads DTGVSQNPRHKITKRGQNVTFRCDPISEHNRLYWYRQTLGQGPEFLTYFQNEAQLEKSRLLSDRFSAERPKGSFSTLEIQRTEQGDSAMYLCASSLARGQGAGNTIYFGEGSWLTVV.

The rearrangement links TRBV13 to TRBJ2-1; 7 positions match TRBD2. The V gene's germline CDR1 is PRHDT and CDR2 FYEKMQ (reference sequence). Unmatched junction bases numbered 12, after V lost 3 bases and J lost 7 bases. The CDR3 extends over 16 amino acids. The CDR3 bases are TGTGCCAGCAGCTTCCCTCGGGGGGAGGGCACAAATGAGCAGTTCTTC. It codes for CASSFPRGEGTNEQFF.

V and J are TRBV10-3 and TRBJ2-5, with D possibly being TRBD2 (6 bases). The CDR3 consists of 13 residues. Germline values: CDR1 ENHRY, CDR2 SYGVKD. V gave up 10 bases and J gave up 4 bases, with 16 bases separating them. CDR3 DNA sequence: TGTGCCACTCTTGGGAGGCTCGGAGAGACCCAGTACTTC. Protein product: CATLGRLGETQYF.

In nucleotides, the CDR3 is TGTGCCAGCAGCTTAGACGGGACAGGGCTAGAAGCTTTCTTT. Translated, it gives CASSLDGTGLEAFF. The gene calls are TRBV7-9 and TRBJ1-1, with 9 nucleotides matching TRBD1. Unmatched junction bases numbered 5, after V lost 1 base and J lost 8 bases. Germline CDR1 SEHNR, CDR2 FQNEAQ (reference sequence). This CDR3 region has 14 residues.

Only one count was recorded for this clone. A junction boundary mismatches the germline segment, possibly from a read error. V and J are TRBV4-1 and TRBJ2-7; 9 nucleotides agree with TRBD2. Germline CDR1 MGHRA, CDR2 YSYEKL. The CDR3 has 15 residues. The CDR3 bases are TGCGCCAGCAGCAAAGACTATAGCGGGAGAAACGAGCAGTACTTC. Translating gives CASSKDYSGRNEQYF.

This chain connects TRBV6-6 to TRBJ1-1; the match to TRBD1 covers 10 bases. J lost 1 base, V lost 5 bases, and 4 bases had no gene match. Germline values: CDR1 MNHNY, CDR2 SVGAGI (reference sequence). The CDR3 extends over 15 amino acids. In DNA form, the CDR3 reads TGTGCCAGCAGTCGGGACAGGGGATCGAACACTGAAGCTTTCTTT. Translated: CASSRDRGSNTEAFF.

The gene calls are TRBV5-6 and TRBJ2-7; 8 nucleotides match TRBD2. CDR3 size: 16 residues. V shed 4 bases and J 5 bases; nucleotides not matched to a gene: 14. Per the germline V gene, CDR1 is SGHDT and CDR2 is YYEEEE. Here the CDR3 DNA reads TGTGCCAGCAGCGGAGAAACTAGCGGTCCTCTCCACGAGCAGTACTTC. Protein sequence: CASSGETSGPLHEQYF.

The J gene is TRBJ2-1, the V gene TRBV7-6; 12 bases match TRBD2. Per germline, CDR1 SGHVS and CDR2 FNYEAQ. The CDR3 consists of 14 residues. The ends lost 1 base at V and 9 bases at J; junction bases unmatched: 1. The CDR3 DNA reads as TGTGCCAGCAGCTTAGGACTAGCGGGAGCTGAGCAGTTCTTC. As protein: CASSLGLAGAEQFF.

The V call is TRBV14, the J call TRBJ2-7; perhaps TRBD1 as D (6 bases). Trimming left V 5 bases short and J 2 bases short, with 16 bases between. CDR3 length: 15 amino acids. Per germline, CDR1 SGHDN and CDR2 FVKESK. CDR3 in DNA: TGTGCCAGCAGCGCCATAGGGGGATTCCCCTACGAGCAGTACTTC. Translating it yields CASSAIGGFPYEQYF.

This chain connects TRBV4-1 to TRBJ1-1; D uncertain. Germline V gene data show CDR1 as MGHRA and CDR2 as YSYEKL. V gave up 0 bases and J gave up 12 bases, with 17 bases separating them. This CDR3 region has 14 residues. CDR3 region: CASSQEPGLVFSFF. As DNA, the CDR3 is TGCGCCAGCAGCCAAGAACCGGGATTGGTTTTCTCTTTCTTT.

In DNA, the CDR3 is TGTGCCAGCAGCTTGGGTGGGCAGGCGTTTGAGCAGTTCTTC. This translates into CASSLGGQAFEQFF. The J gene is TRBJ2-1, the V gene TRBV5-4; D uncertain. CDR3 length: 14 amino acids. V gave up 0 bases and J gave up 9 bases, with 13 bases separating them. Germline V gene lookup returns CDR1 SGHNT and CDR2 YYREEE (reference sequence).

The chain links TRBV7-8 to TRBJ2-4, with D possibly called TRBD1 or TRBD2 (5 bases each). Trimming took 3 bases from V and 0 from J, leaving 6 bases between them. This CDR3 spans 14 amino acids. CDR1 and CDR2 (germline): SGHVS, FQNEAQ. CDR3 sequence (DNA): TGTGCCAGCAGCTTGGGGGAAGCCAAAAACATTCAGTACTTC. This codes for CASSLGEAKNIQYF.

Details on this clone: This sample also contains other DNA sequences that code for the same CDR3. CDR3 sequence reads: CASSLEGSGNTIYF. The CDR3 nucleotides read TGTGCCAGCAGCTTAGAAGGGTCTGGAAACACCATATATTTT. V usage is TRBV7-9 and J usage is TRBJ1-3; D gene unclear. The ends were cut back, 1 base at V and 1 base at J, with 5 bases in the middle. Germline V gene data show CDR1 as SEHNR and CDR2 as FQNEAQ (reference sequence). This CDR3 comprises 14 residues.

The CDR3 spells CATLSLVVDPQETQYF. In nucleotides, the CDR3 is TGTGCCACCCTAAGTTTAGTTGTGGACCCCCAAGAGACCCAGTACTTC. The chain carries TRBV28 and TRBJ2-5; D gene unclear. Germline V lookup: CDR1 MDHEN, CDR2 SYDVKM. V was shortened by 10 bases and J by 1 base, with 22 bases between the two germline ends. The CDR3 spans 16 residues.

The chain employs TRBV5-1 and TRBJ1-2; no definite D call. Germline lookup yields CDR1 SGHRS and CDR2 YFSETQ. The CDR3 sequence is 14 residues long. Deletions cut 3 bases from V and 4 bases from J, with 13 bases between. CDR3 loop: CASSSDTEFYGYTF. The CDR3 coding sequence is TGCGCCAGCAGCTCCGATACAGAGTTCTATGGCTACACCTTC.

V usage is TRBV27 and J usage is TRBJ2-7; D remains ambiguous. CDR3 length: 14 amino acids. CDR1 is MNHEY and CDR2 is SMNVEV in the germline V gene (reference sequence). V lost 1 base and J 3 bases, leaving 10 bases between the germline ends. CDR3 sequence: CASSLLGRLYEQYF. The CDR3 DNA reads TGTGCCAGCAGTTTATTAGGCAGGCTCTACGAGCAGTACTTC.

The J gene is TRBJ1-5, the V gene TRBV19; the match to TRBD1 covers 7 bases. There are 15 residues in the CDR3. With V trimmed by 5 bases and J by 3 bases, 7 bases remained unmatched. Looked up from germline, CDR1 is LNHDA and CDR2 is SQIVND (reference sequence). In DNA, the CDR3 is TGTGCCAGTAGTCCCGGGACAGAAATCAATCAGCCCCAGCATTTT. Protein sequence: CASSPGTEINQPQHF.